This TCR beta chain was recorded in a study of blood T cell repertoires in COVID-19. Study-wide context: T cells, B-cell-depleted T cells, or PBMCs provided the cDNA or gDNA that served as material.

With V trimmed by 3 bases and J by 1 base, 4 bases remained unmatched. There are 15 residues in the CDR3. CDR1 is LGHNA, CDR2 YNFKEQ, per germline. Profiling relied on immunoSEQ multiplex PCR, and the TCRdb table lists in-frame clones only, not all of them. Of under 300,000 clones detected, roughly 89% appear once; the ten largest clones hold approximately 2.2%. This clonotype originated in a man aged 45-65 years with acute or convalescent COVID-19. The chain couples TRBV4-2 to TRBJ2-3, with 7 bases matching TRBD2. The sample comprised peripheral blood. CDR3 nucleotide sequence: TGTGCCAGCAGCCATTCGGGAGGAGGCACAGATACGCAGTATTTT. Translating it yields CASSHSGGGTDTQYF.